The next 3 T cell receptor beta chains were all read from a single sample in a study of PD-1 blockade in classical Hodgkin lymphoma (dated by TCRdb to about 2020). The sample's time point label is to be understood as: cycle 4 day 1 (C4D1), after less than 7 weeks of nivolumab. Every trial patient had relapsed following autologous stem cell transplantation, and prior brentuximab vedotin exposure was what differed among cohorts A, B and C. A Miltenyi CD4+ T cell isolation kit was used for magnetic negative selection to purify CD4+ T cells from thawed PBMCs. Preparation of the library involved the immunoSEQ multiplex PCR assay. Not all clones reach the TCRdb copy of this immuneACCESS table, which keeps in-frame sequences only. Checked studies attribute under half of the gap to unresolved V genes and leave the rest unexplained. The sample has approximately 20,000 clones on record, roughly 85% of them singletons. Clones ranked in the top ten supply more than 2.5% of the sample.

The sequencing here drew on CD4+ T cells from blood, taken before the fourth cycle of nivolumab. All receptors derive from a human donor with classical Hodgkin lymphoma.

The chain links TRBV6-1 to TRBJ2-7, with TRBD1 matching 9 bases. J lost 0 bases, V lost 10 bases, and 4 bases had no gene match. The CDR3 is made up of 13 amino acids. CDR1 and CDR2 (germline): MNHNS, SASEGT. CDR3 region: CATGQGHSYEQYF. CDR3 DNA sequence: TGTGCCACGGGACAGGGACACTCCTACGAGCAGTACTTC.

Only a few counts were recorded for this clone. The V and J genes are TRBV18 and TRBJ1-6, with 10 bases aligning to TRBD1. V lost 6 bases to trimming and J lost 6 bases; unmatched junction nucleotides: 14. In germline, CDR1 is KGHSH, CDR2 LQKENI. This CDR3 contains 18 residues. The CDR3: CASSPTRTGGNFNSPLHF. CDR3 DNA sequence: TGTGCCAGCTCTCCCACCCGGACAGGGGGGAATTTTAATTCACCCCTCCACTTT.

The chain joins TRBV7-2 to TRBJ2-5; 10 positions match TRBD2. The J call could be wrong; TRBJ2-7 is a better fit for the DNA end. Germline values: CDR1 SGHTA, CDR2 FQGNSA. CDR3 length: 14 amino acids. The chain's CDR3 is CASSAASGSYEQYF. The CDR3 DNA is TGTGCCAGCAGCGCCGCTAGCGGGAGTTACGAGCAGTACTTC.